Following are 21 T cell receptor beta chains from one sample sequenced in a study of glioma-infiltrating T cells. Using RNA template, CDR3s of TCR alpha and beta were amplified with iRepertoire arm-PCR. TCRdb re-called the multiplex PCR reads with MiXCR, one entry per CDR3 protein. Of about 180,000 distinct CDR3 sequences in the sample, around 40% were seen once. Sequenced input: glioma tissue, nonneoplastic brain tissue, or PBMCs (not recorded which). These TCRs come from a human donor with low-grade glioma or glioblastoma, undergoing nonglioma brain surgery, or in good health (not recorded which).

This chain joins TRBV5-1 and TRBJ2-1; tentatively, D is TRBD2 (6 bases). CDR1 and CDR2 from the germline V gene are SGHRS and YFSETQ. The CDR3 runs to 16 residues. The V end lost 1 base, the J end lost 4 bases, and 15 bases lay between the germline ends. The DNA of the CDR3 is TGCGCCAGCAGCTTGAGCGGTGGAGGGGAGTACAATGAGCAGTTCTTC. As protein: CASSLSGGGEYNEQFF.

With regard to this clonotype: One end of the junction fails to match germline, which may point to a read error. This rearrangement joins TRBV28 to TRBJ2-7, with D possibly TRBD1 on 6 matching bases. Germline V lookup: CDR1 MDHEN, CDR2 SYDVKM. This CDR3 is 12 amino acids long. The DNA of the CDR3 is TGTGCCAGCAGTCCTACAGGGCGAGAGCAGTGCTTC. As protein: CASSPTGREQCF.

As concerns this clonotype: A much larger clone sits a single nucleotide away, making a read error possible. Since the CDR3 does not end with the conserved phenylalanine or tryptophan, this likely comes from a read error. This chain joins TRBV2 and TRBJ2-5; D gene unclear. This CDR3 contains 14 residues. CDR1 is SNHLY and CDR2 is FYNNEI in the germline V gene. CDR3 in DNA: TGCGCCAGCAGCCAAGATAACCGCAAAGAGACCCAGTACCTC. This encodes CASSQDNRKETQYL.

V usage is TRBV10-3 and J usage is TRBJ2-3; no firm D call. This CDR3 is 14 amino acids long. Germline values: CDR1 ENHRY, CDR2 SYGVKD. The V end lost 3 bases, the J end lost 1 base, and 8 bases lay between the germline ends. CDR3 protein: CAISESDGTDTQYF. CDR3 bases: TGTGCCATCAGTGAATCCGACGGCACAGATACGCAGTATTTT.

The sample holds one count of this clonotype. Compared with germline, one end of the junction differs, possibly owing to a read error. The rearrangement links TRBV3-1 to TRBJ1-1; TRBD1 is a possible D gene (5 bases). The germline CDR1 and CDR2 sequences are LGHDT and YNNKEL (reference sequence). The CDR3 spans 14 residues. The CDR3 region has the DNA TGTGCCAGCAGCCACAGGACACTGAAAACTGAAGCTTTCTTT. Its protein product is CASSHRTLKTEAFF.

The chain recombines TRBV18 with TRBJ2-2, with D possibly matching TRBD2 (6 bases). Between the trimmed V and J ends, which lost 7 bases and 6 bases, there was a span of 15 bases. In germline, CDR1 is KGHSH, CDR2 LQKENI. The CDR3 loop spans 14 amino acids. CDR3 loop: CASLLSTSPGELFF. As DNA, the CDR3 is TGTGCCAGCTTACTATCAACTAGCCCCGGGGAGCTGTTTTTT.

As concerns this clonotype: This clone may be a read error of a much larger clone one base away. The chain carries TRBV2 and TRBJ1-5; the D gene is possibly TRBD1 (5 bases). The CDR3 length is 13 residues. CDR1 is SNHLY, CDR2 FYNNEI, per germline. The CDR3 nucleotides are TGTGTCAGCAACGAGCGGGGGATGCAGCCCCAGCATTTT. Encoded protein: CVSNERGMQPQHF.

Ten or more counts support this clonotype. CDR3 sequence: CASSYVSHSLGTQYF. The CDR3 nucleotides read TGTGCCAGCAGTTACGTGAGCCATAGCCTCGGTACGCAGTATTTT. The gene calls are TRBV6-6 and TRBJ2-3; no definite D call. The germline V and J ends were trimmed by 2 bases and 8 bases, with 17 bases remaining between them. The CDR3 is 15 amino acids. Germline V gene sequence: CDR1 MNHNY, CDR2 SVGAGI (reference sequence).

This clonotype was observed many times. The chain uses TRBV6-1 and TRBJ2-1; 14 nucleotides line up with TRBD2. There are 15 residues in the CDR3. CDR1 is MNHNS, CDR2 SASEGT, per germline. Germline trimming cut 8 bases from V and 7 bases from J; bases unmatched to any gene: 7. CDR3 coding DNA: TGTGCCAGCGGTTTCGGGACTAGCGGGAGAAATGAGCAGTTCTTC. Amino acid sequence: CASGFGTSGRNEQFF.

With regard to this clonotype: A much larger clone lies a single base off, so this may be a read error. This chain uses TRBV28 with TRBJ1-2; 9 bases are a match to TRBD1. CDR1 and CDR2 (germline): MDHEN, SYDVKM. This CDR3 contains 15 residues. J gave up 6 bases and V 5 bases, and 10 bases lay outside the gene matches. CDR3 region: CASSGAAGQGNGYTF. In nucleotides, the CDR3 is TGTGCCAGCAGTGGAGCAGCGGGACAGGGTAATGGCTACACCTTC.

In the case of this clonotype: Sequence at one end of the junction differs from germline and may be a read error. J is TRBJ2-2 and V is TRBV2, with 7 bases that match TRBD1. Germline V gene data show CDR1 as SNHLY and CDR2 as FYNNEI. The CDR3 is 14 amino acids. CDR3 nucleotides: TGTGCCAGCAGGGGGACAGAAGACACCGGGAAGCTGTTTTTT. Translating it yields CASRGTEDTGKLFF.

Comment on this clonotype: A read error may be the cause here, since a much bigger clone is one base away. The rearrangement uses TRBV20-1 and TRBJ1-2; the D is unclear. Germline V gene data show CDR1 as DFQATT and CDR2 as SNEGSKA (reference sequence). This CDR3 comprises 13 residues. The CDR3 loop reads CSARADANYVYTF. The CDR3 coding sequence is TGCAGTGCTAGGGCAGACGCTAACTATGTCTACACCTTC.

This chain uses TRBV30 with TRBJ2-2, with 7 bases identical to TRBD1. CDR3 length: 14 amino acids. Germline V gene lookup returns CDR1 GTSNPN and CDR2 SVGIG (reference sequence). Unmatched junction bases numbered 8, after V lost 8 bases and J lost 2 bases. CDR3 region: CATRDSFNTGELFF. Here the CDR3 DNA reads TGTGCCACAAGGGACAGTTTTAACACCGGGGAGCTGTTTTTT.

This chain links TRBV4-1 with TRBJ2-3, with D maybe TRBD2 (6 bases). Deletions cut 2 bases from V and 6 bases from J, with 12 bases between. Per the germline V gene, CDR1 is MGHRA and CDR2 is YSYEKL. The CDR3 covers 14 residues. The CDR3 region has the DNA TGCGCCAGCAGCCAAAGGCGGGATAGGGATACGCAGTATTTT. This sequence encodes CASSQRRDRDTQYF.

Worth noting for this clonotype: A read error may be the cause here, since a much bigger clone is one base away. The chain is built from TRBV6-2 or TRBV6-3 and TRBJ2-7; 8 bases are a match to TRBD1. The germline V gene encodes CDR1 MNHEY and CDR2 SVGEGT. This CDR3 spans 14 amino acids. This CDR3 reads CSSSGRTGTYEQYF. The CDR3 nucleotides are TGTTCCAGCAGTGGACGGACAGGGACCTACGAGCAGTACTTC.

A few counts support this clonotype. The chain employs TRBV5-6 and TRBJ2-1, with 7 bases that match TRBD2. This CDR3 contains 18 residues. J lost 6 bases, V lost 0 bases, and 15 bases had no gene match. Per the germline V gene, CDR1 is SGHDT and CDR2 is YYEEEE. This CDR3 reads CASSLVTSLAVEGNEQFF. The CDR3 DNA reads TGTGCCAGCAGCTTGGTAACGAGCCTAGCGGTAGAGGGCAATGAGCAGTTCTTC.

Note on this clonotype: Being one base from a much bigger clone, this may be a read error. This sequence joins TRBV10-3 and TRBJ1-1; D uncertain. The V and J ends lost 3 bases and 4 bases respectively, with 9 bases between them. CDR1 is ENHRY and CDR2 is SYGVKD in the germline V gene. This CDR3 region has 13 residues. This CDR3 reads CAISDGQSTEAFF. Written as DNA, the CDR3 is TGTGCCATCAGTGACGGGCAGTCCACTGAAGCTTTCTTT.

This clonotype has at least ten counts. This sequence joins TRBV20-1 and TRBJ2-7; D is unresolved. CDR1 is DFQATT, CDR2 SNEGSKA, per germline (reference sequence). This CDR3 spans 12 amino acids. Trimming cost V 6 bases and J 5 bases, with 14 bases left between them. This chain's CDR3 is CSASVGFHEQYF. The CDR3 DNA reads as TGCAGTGCCAGCGTGGGGTTCCACGAGCAGTACTTC.

This clonotype was found many times. The chain joins TRBV12-3 or TRBV12-4 to TRBJ2-3, with D possibly matching TRBD2 (5 bases). The CDR3 runs 14 residues. Trimming removed 6 bases from V and 3 bases from J, with 13 bases in between. CDR3 DNA: TGTGCCAGCAGATTGTCGGAGGTAACAGATACGCAGTATTTT. Protein: CASRLSEVTDTQYF.

A word on this clonotype: One end of the junction is discordant with germline, which a read error may explain. The chain employs TRBV7-2 and TRBJ2-1, with 9 bases identical to TRBD2. Germline V lookup: CDR1 SGHTA, CDR2 FQGNSA. The CDR3 spans 16 residues. CDR3 loop: CARSLRSSGNHNEKFF. CDR3 nucleotide sequence: TGTGCCAGAAGCTTACGTTCTAGCGGGAACCACAATGAGAAGTTCTTC.

As to this clonotype: This may come from a read error, since a much larger clone is one base off. The J gene is TRBJ2-5, the V gene TRBV24-1; D uncertain. From germline, CDR1 is KGHDR and CDR2 SFDVKD. Between the trimmed V and J ends, which lost 4 bases and 9 bases, there was a span of 14 bases. The CDR3 runs to 13 residues. The CDR3 sequence: CATSEPAMKAQYF. The CDR3 DNA sequence: TGTGCCACCAGTGAACCGGCTATGAAGGCCCAGTACTTC.